These 18 T cell receptor beta chains share one sample of origin, sequenced in a study of human CD8 memory T cell subsets. Libraries for TCR beta were constructed using UMI-labeled 5' RACE. TCRdb re-called the 5' RACE reads and shows each CDR3 protein once, DNA omitted. The table for this sample gives 7,000 to 9,500 distinct CDR3 sequences. The sequenced sample consisted of CD8+ T cells from PBMCs. These receptors were taken from a human donor in good health.

V and J are TRBV12-3 or TRBV12-4 and TRBJ2-5; without DNA, the TCRdb call of TRBD2 cannot be checked. The CDR3 consists of 15 residues. The CDR3: CASSLRGREVETQYF.

Measured by frequency, this clonotype is medium-sized. J is TRBJ1-2 and V is TRBV29-1. Germline CDR1 is SQVTM and CDR2 is ANQGSEA. This CDR3 comprises 12 residues. The CDR3 loop reads CSVETANYGYTF.

The gene calls are TRBV30 and TRBJ1-1. The V gene's germline CDR1 is GTSNPN and CDR2 SVGIG (reference sequence). This CDR3 is 14 amino acids long. The CDR3 reads CAWTQLLMNTEAFF.

V gene TRBV25-1 combines with J gene TRBJ2-3; the TCRdb D gene call, TRBD1, has no DNA to confirm it. Germline CDR1 and CDR2: MGHDK and SYGVNS. The CDR3 is made up of 14 amino acids. The CDR3 region is CASSGQGGTDTQYF.

This clonotype shows up as large (0.1 to 1%) by frequency. This rearrangement joins TRBV28 to TRBJ2-1; lacking DNA, the TRBD1 call made by TCRdb goes unchecked. The length of the CDR3 is 11 residues. In germline, CDR1 is MDHEN, CDR2 SYDVKM. CDR3: CASSFWGDRFF.

This sequence joins TRBV11-2 and TRBJ1-1. This CDR3 has 14 amino acids. The germline V gene has CDR1 SGHAT and CDR2 FQNNGV. The CDR3 sequence is CASSLAGTAHEAFF. Together with reference TRBV11-2 and TRBJ1-1, the CDR3 gives the full variable domain: EAGVAQSPRYKIIEKRQSVAFWCNPISGHATLYWYQQILGQGPKLLIQFQNNGVVDDSQLPKDRFSAERLKGVDSTLKIQPAKLEDSAVYLCASSLAGTAHEAFFGQGTRLTVV.

V is TRBV27 and J is TRBJ2-7; the D call from TCRdb, TRBD1, cannot be confirmed without DNA. The CDR3 has 12 residues. CDR1 is MNHEY, CDR2 SMNVEV, per germline (reference sequence). Here the CDR3 reads CASSRTGYEQYF.

The V and J genes are TRBV7-3 and TRBJ2-5; TCRdb's assignment of TRBD1 cannot be checked, as there is no DNA. CDR3 length: 15 amino acids. The germline gives CDR1 SGHTA, CDR2 FQGTGA. The CDR3 spells CASSHRAGEQETQYF. The entire variable domain, with the rest obtained from reference TRBV7-3 and TRBJ2-5, is as follows: GAGVSQTPSNKVTEKGKYVELRCDPISGHTALYWYRQSLGQGPEFLIYFQGTGAADDSGLPNDRFFAVRPEGSVSTLKIQRTERGDSAVYLCASSHRAGEQETQYFGPGTRLLVL.

Frequency places this clonotype as medium-sized. The chain is built from TRBV27 and TRBJ2-7; TCRdb gives TRBD2 as the D gene, but with no DNA this cannot be confirmed. The CDR3 spans 14 residues. CDR1 is MNHEY and CDR2 is SMNVEV in the germline V gene (reference sequence). CDR3 residues: CASSIGGRRYEQYF.

This chain connects TRBV9 to TRBJ2-7; TCRdb selects TRBD2, and the lack of DNA leaves this call unchecked. Germline CDR1 reads SGDLS; CDR2 reads YYNGEE. CDR3 length equals 14 residues. CDR3 in amino acids: CASSDQSGSYEQYF.

This clonotype is labeled medium-sized (0.01 to 0.1%) based on frequency. The chain joins TRBV29-1 to TRBJ2-7; with no DNA, the TCRdb D assignment of TRBD2 cannot be verified. The CDR3 runs 14 residues. Germline V gene lookup returns CDR1 SQVTM and CDR2 ANQGSEA. The CDR3 protein is CSVVFAGRNYEQYF.

This clonotype registers medium-sized by frequency. The chain carries TRBV27 and TRBJ2-5. CDR1 and CDR2 from the germline V gene are MNHEY and SMNVEV (reference sequence). The CDR3 is 15 residues long. CDR3 sequence reads: CASSSLADFQETQYF.

Considering frequency, this clonotype is medium-sized. V gene TRBV15 combines with J gene TRBJ2-1. Germline values: CDR1 LNHNV, CDR2 YYDKDF (reference sequence). The CDR3 is 12 amino acids. This chain's CDR3 is CATSSGLLEQFF. The full variable domain, its missing parts supplied by reference TRBV15 and TRBJ2-1, is DAMVIQNPRYQVTQFGKPVTLSCSQTLNHNVMYWYQQKSSQAPKLLFHYYDKDFNNEADTPDNFQSRRPNTSFCFLDIRSPGLGDTAMYLCATSSGLLEQFFGPGTRLTVL.

This chain joins TRBV5-1 and TRBJ2-1. Germline loops: CDR1 SGHRS, CDR2 YFSETQ. The CDR3 is 13 residues long. CDR3: CASSLTPYNEQFF.

V and J are TRBV25-1 and TRBJ2-3. CDR1 MGHDK and CDR2 SYGVNS come from the germline V gene. There are 15 residues in the CDR3. This CDR3 is CASSEFVDSTDTQYF. The full variable domain, in which reference TRBV25-1 and TRBJ2-3 provide the parts outside the CDR3, is EADIYQTPRYLVIGTGKKITLECSQTMGHDKMYWYQQDPGMELHLIHYSYGVNSTEKGDLSSESTVSRIRTEHFPLTLESARPSHTSQYLCASSEFVDSTDTQYFGPGTRLTVL.

By frequency, this clonotype registers medium-sized (0.01 to 0.1%). The V and J genes are TRBV5-6 and TRBJ2-5; TCRdb outputs TRBD1, but without DNA this stays unchecked. Per the germline V gene, CDR1 is SGHDT and CDR2 is YYEEEE. This CDR3 contains 15 residues. This chain's CDR3 is CASSLVAGGGETQYF.

The chain has TRBV24-1 and TRBJ2-7. This CDR3 has 11 amino acids. Germline assignment: CDR1 KGHDR and CDR2 SFDVKD. CDR3: CATSDMTEQYF.

The V call is TRBV5-6, the J call TRBJ2-2; TCRdb indicates TRBD1, and absent DNA this call remains unverified. The germline CDR1 and CDR2 sequences are SGHDT and YYEEEE. There are 18 residues in the CDR3. The CDR3: CASSPPLRWTGGSGELFF.